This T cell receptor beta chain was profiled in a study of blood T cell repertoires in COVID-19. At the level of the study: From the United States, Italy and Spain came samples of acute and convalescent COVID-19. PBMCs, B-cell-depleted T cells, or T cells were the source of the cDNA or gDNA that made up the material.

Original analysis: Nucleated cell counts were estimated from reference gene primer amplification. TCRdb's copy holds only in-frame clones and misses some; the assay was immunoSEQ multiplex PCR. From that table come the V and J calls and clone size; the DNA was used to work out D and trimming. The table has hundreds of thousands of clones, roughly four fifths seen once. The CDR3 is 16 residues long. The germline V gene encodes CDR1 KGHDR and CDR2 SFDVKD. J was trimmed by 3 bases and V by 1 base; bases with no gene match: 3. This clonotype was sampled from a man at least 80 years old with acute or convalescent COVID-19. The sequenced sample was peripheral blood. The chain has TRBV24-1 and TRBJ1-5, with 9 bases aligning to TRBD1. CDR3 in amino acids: CATSDLQGAFNQPQHF. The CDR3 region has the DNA TGTGCCACCAGTGATTTACAGGGGGCTTTCAATCAGCCCCAGCATTTT.